Described below is a single T cell receptor (beta chain) sequence and its context. This clonotype was picked up one time. This receptor's antigen is unknown. No much larger clone exists at a distance of one base, and base qualities are not known. One read gives only weak evidence. The data belong to a study of T cells after yellow fever vaccination (dated by TCRdb to the late 2010s). A note on the overall study: The SMART-Seq v4 Ultra Low Input RNA kit was used to prepare libraries from fractions with low cell numbers. Bulk TCR alpha and beta repertoires were sequenced longitudinally to track T-cell clones before and after primary and booster YFV17D yellow fever vaccination. The cohort comprised two healthy male donors, one aged 18 to 29 and one aged 30 to 40 years. Blood samples were taken at several timepoints before and after primary and secondary immunization, and bulk PBMC replicates and cell subsets were isolated. General study outcomes and caveats: Most clones expanded after primary vaccination were re-detected after the booster (around 96% of CD4 and around nine tenths of CD8), suggesting broad memory maintenance. Computational filtering was needed because FACS-sorted repertoires could contain abundant contaminating clonotypes from the bulk population. The study included only two donors, which limits how far the findings can be generalized. A small fraction of clonotypes appeared in both the CD4 and CD8 compartments, likely as a result of convergent recombination. Compared with the primary T-cell response, the secondary T-cell response was faster but weaker, reaching its peak on day 5 rather than on day 15.

What the treatment or condition label conveys for this sample: live attenuated yellow fever vaccine strain. At each blood-draw timepoint, two biological replicates of bulk PBMCs were collected. PBMCs were isolated from peripheral blood using a standard Ficoll-Paque protocol. RNA was extracted with TriZol from bulk PBMCs, CD4 and CD8 fractions, and dextramer-positive and dextramer-negative fractions. TCR cDNA was synthesized by 5'RACE template switching, which introduced a universal primer site and unique molecular identifiers. cDNA synthesis was primed from both the TCR alpha and TCR beta constant segments. Libraries were amplified in two PCR steps, with sample barcodes and sequencing adapters added in the second step. Sequencing of the libraries was done on either Illumina HiSeq 2500 (2x100 bp) or NovaSeq (2x150 bp). The study's own analysis went as follows. Reads were demultiplexed and collapsed into UMI consensus sequences with MIGEC, and V(D)J alignment was performed with MiXCR. Clonotypes responding to the vaccine were identified with edgeR on replicate PBMC samples, with the criteria of FDR below 0.01 and a log2 fold change above 5 up to day 15. Each bulk clonotype was labeled CD4 or CD8 based on which sequenced repertoire, CD4 or CD8, contained the clonotype at higher abundance. The public reads were run again by TCRdb, first through fastp at Q25 and then through MiXCR, and only productive beta chains were kept. Duplicate CDR3 protein sequences are folded into a single record with the most common DNA and genes. These V and J calls are TCRdb output, not the study's own analysis. This sample has 450,000 to 650,000 distinct CDR3 sequences in its table, and around a fifth of those were observed once. The top ten clonotypes cover 16% of the sample.

This sequence originates from a man between 18 and 35 years old who received the YFV17D yellow fever vaccine. Sequencing was performed on PBMCs, taken roughly 20 days after the first yellow fever vaccination.

The DNA is TGTGCCAGCAGCTTCGACGGGCAAGGGCCCCAGCATTTT. Translated, this gives CASSFDGQGPQHF. The chain employs TRBV7-2 and TRBJ1-5; no D segment can be confidently identified. CDR1 is given as SGHTA and CDR2 as FQGNSA, both from the germline V gene. The CDR3 contains 13 residues, cysteine and phenylalanine counted. The DNA shown is the 39-base CDR3, in frame from base 1. V drops 3 bases and J drops 9 bases, leaving 12 bases in between.